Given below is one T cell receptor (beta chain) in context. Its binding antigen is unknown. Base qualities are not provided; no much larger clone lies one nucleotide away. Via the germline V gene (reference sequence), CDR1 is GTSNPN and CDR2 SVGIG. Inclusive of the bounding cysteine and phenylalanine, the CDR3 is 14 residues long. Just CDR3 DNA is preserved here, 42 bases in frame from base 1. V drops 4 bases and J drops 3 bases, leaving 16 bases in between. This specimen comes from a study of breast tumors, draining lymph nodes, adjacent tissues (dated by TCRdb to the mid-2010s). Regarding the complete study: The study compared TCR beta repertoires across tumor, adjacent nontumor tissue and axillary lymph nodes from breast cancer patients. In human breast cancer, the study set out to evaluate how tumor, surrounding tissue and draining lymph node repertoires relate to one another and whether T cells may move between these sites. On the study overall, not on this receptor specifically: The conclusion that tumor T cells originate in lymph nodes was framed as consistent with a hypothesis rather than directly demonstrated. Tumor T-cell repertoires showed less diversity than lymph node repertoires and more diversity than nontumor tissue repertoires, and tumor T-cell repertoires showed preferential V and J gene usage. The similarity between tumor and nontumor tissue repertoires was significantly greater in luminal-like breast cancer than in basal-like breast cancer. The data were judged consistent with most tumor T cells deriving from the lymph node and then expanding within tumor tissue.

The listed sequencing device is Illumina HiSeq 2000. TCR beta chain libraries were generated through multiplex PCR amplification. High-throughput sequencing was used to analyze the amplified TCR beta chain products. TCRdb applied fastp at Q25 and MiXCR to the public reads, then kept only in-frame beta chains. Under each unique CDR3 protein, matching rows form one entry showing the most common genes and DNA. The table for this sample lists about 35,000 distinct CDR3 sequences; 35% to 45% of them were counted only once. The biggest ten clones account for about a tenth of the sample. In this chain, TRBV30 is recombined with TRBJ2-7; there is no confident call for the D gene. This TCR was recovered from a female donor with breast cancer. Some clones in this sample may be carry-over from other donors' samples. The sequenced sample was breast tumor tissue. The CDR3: CAWKPAGWGYEQYF. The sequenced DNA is TGTGCCTGGAAGCCGGCAGGATGGGGCTACGAGCAGTACTTC. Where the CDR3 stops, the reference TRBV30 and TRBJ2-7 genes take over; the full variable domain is SQTIHQWPATLVQPVGSPLSLECTVEGTSNPNLYWYRQAAGRGLQLLFYSVGIGQISSEVPQNLSASRPQDRQFILSSKKLLLSDSGFYLCAWKPAGWGYEQYFGPGTRLTVT.